These T cell receptor beta chains were read from a single sample in a study of vaccination effects on CD4 cells after COVID-19. Some clones are missing from TCRdb's copy, which holds only in-frame ones; the method was immunoSEQ multiplex PCR. Of about 45,000 clones listed, approximately 81% are singletons. These TCRs are of unknown antigen specificity. Material: CD4+ T cells from PBMCs cultured without peptide, obtained before COVID-19 vaccination. The receptor set was obtained from a human donor who had a prior SARS-CoV-2 infection. Both conserved end residues are part of each CDR3. A D gene is named only where the DNA matches it firmly. Only part of the rows carry a size: once, few, many, or a class if the clone is expanded.

CDR3nt: TGTGCCAGCAGCTTCATCGGCGGGGGTACGGTGCAGTTCTTC
CDR3aa: CASSFIGGGTVQFF
d_gene: TRBD2
v_gene: TRBV7-2
j_gene: TRBJ2-1
abundance: .

CDR3nt: TGTGCCAGTAGACCACAGGGGGGAGACACTGAAGCTTTCTTT
CDR3aa: CASRPQGGDTEAFF
d_gene: TRBD1
v_gene: TRBV19
j_gene: TRBJ1-1
abundance: .

CDR3nt: TGTGCCAGCAGCCCTCCGGTCCGAACTAGCTACGAGCAGTACTTC
CDR3aa: CASSPPVRTSYEQYF
d_gene: .
v_gene: TRBV11-2
j_gene: TRBJ2-7
abundance: .

CDR3nt: TGCAGTGCTGTCGGGCCCTACGAGCAGTACTTC
CDR3aa: CSAVGPYEQYF
d_gene: .
v_gene: TRBV20-1
j_gene: TRBJ2-7
abundance: few

CDR3nt: TGTGCCAGCAGCTTTAGAAGACTAGCGGCCCACAATGAGCAGTTCTTC
CDR3aa: CASSFRRLAAHNEQFF
d_gene: TRBD2
v_gene: TRBV7-8
j_gene: TRBJ2-1
abundance: few

CDR3nt: TGTGCCAGCAGCCAAGCTACTTATGGTACCCCTCTCCCTTTCTTC
CDR3aa: CASSQATYGTPLPFF
d_gene: .
v_gene: TRBV3-1/TRBV3-2
j_gene: TRBJ2-1
abundance: .

CDR3nt: TGTGCCAGCAGCTTATCCAGGGCCTATAATTCACCCCTCCACTTT
CDR3aa: CASSLSRAYNSPLHF
d_gene: .
v_gene: TRBV7-2
j_gene: TRBJ1-6
abundance: few

CDR3nt: TGTGCCAGCAGCTTCGGCCGATACGGGACCGTTAGCAATCAGCCCCAGCATTTT
CDR3aa: CASSFGRYGTVSNQPQHF
d_gene: .
v_gene: TRBV7-8
j_gene: TRBJ1-5
abundance: .

CDR3nt: TGTGCCAGCTCACCACCATCAGTGAACACTGAAGCTTTCTTT
CDR3aa: CASSPPSVNTEAFF
d_gene: .
v_gene: TRBV18
j_gene: TRBJ1-1
abundance: .

CDR3nt: TGTGCCAGCAGTGAATTGGGGGGGATACCTCGGTGGAACACCATATATTTT
CDR3aa: CASSELGGIPRWNTIYF
d_gene: .
v_gene: TRBV6-1
j_gene: TRBJ1-3
abundance: once

CDR3nt: TGTGCCAGCAGCCGTACCTTCAGGGGGGGATCACAAGAGACCCAGTACTTC
CDR3aa: CASSRTFRGGSQETQYF
d_gene: .
v_gene: TRBV7-9
j_gene: TRBJ2-5
abundance: few

CDR3nt: TGTGCCAGCAGCCCAACAAACTCTGGGGCCAACGTCCTGACTTTC
CDR3aa: CASSPTNSGANVLTF
d_gene: .
v_gene: TRBV7-3
j_gene: TRBJ2-6
abundance: .

CDR3nt: TGTGCCAGCACCCGCATGGGACAGCTCGCTCGTGGGTACTATGGCTACACCTTC
CDR3aa: CASTRMGQLARGYYGYTF
d_gene: TRBD1
v_gene: TRBV7-9
j_gene: TRBJ1-2
abundance: once

CDR3nt: TGTGCCAGCAGTGAAGGATCGGGGGACGAGCAGTACTTC
CDR3aa: CASSEGSGDEQYF
d_gene: .
v_gene: TRBV6-1
j_gene: TRBJ2-7
abundance: .

CDR3nt: TGTGCCAGCAGTCGCGGACTAAGCAACAATGAGCAGTTCTTC
CDR3aa: CASSRGLSNNEQFF
d_gene: .
v_gene: TRBV5-5
j_gene: TRBJ2-1
abundance: once

CDR3nt: TGTGCCAGCAGTGAATCAACAGGGAGCTCCTACAATGAGCAGTTCTTC
CDR3aa: CASSESTGSSYNEQFF
d_gene: .
v_gene: TRBV25-1
j_gene: TRBJ2-1
abundance: .

CDR3nt: TGTGCCTGGAGTGTAGGAGGGTCAGAGACCCAGTACTTC
CDR3aa: CAWSVGGSETQYF
d_gene: .
v_gene: TRBV30
j_gene: TRBJ2-5
abundance: .

CDR3nt: TGTGCCAGCAGCCGTTCGGGGGCAGGGGCATACGAGCAGTACTTC
CDR3aa: CASSRSGAGAYEQYF
d_gene: .
v_gene: TRBV7-9
j_gene: TRBJ2-7
abundance: .

CDR3nt: TGTGCCAGCAGCTTCGCCGACGAGGGATCGTGGCAGCCCCAGCATTTT
CDR3aa: CASSFADEGSWQPQHF
d_gene: .
v_gene: TRBV7-8
j_gene: TRBJ1-5
abundance: .

CDR3nt: TGTGCCAGCAGCGGACAGGGGACGTTGAGCTATGGCTACACCTTC
CDR3aa: CASSGQGTLSYGYTF
d_gene: TRBD1
v_gene: TRBV6-5
j_gene: TRBJ1-2
abundance: few

CDR3nt: TGTGCCAGCAGTCCGGTGGCAGGGGAAGTGAGCTCCTATAATTCACCCCTCCACTTT
CDR3aa: CASSPVAGEVSSYNSPLHF
d_gene: .
v_gene: TRBV2
j_gene: TRBJ1-6
abundance: .

CDR3nt: TGTGCCAGCAGCTTACTACAGGGATACGAGCAGTACTTC
CDR3aa: CASSLLQGYEQYF
d_gene: .
v_gene: TRBV7-8
j_gene: TRBJ2-7
abundance: few

CDR3nt: TGCGCCAGCAGTCAAGACAGGGGGACGCCCATCGTTGAGCAGTTCTTC
CDR3aa: CASSQDRGTPIVEQFF
d_gene: TRBD1
v_gene: TRBV23-1
j_gene: TRBJ2-1
abundance: .

CDR3nt: TGTGCCAGCAGCTTGCGGGTTTTCAGCCGGGAGACCCAGTACTTC
CDR3aa: CASSLRVFSRETQYF
d_gene: .
v_gene: TRBV5-6
j_gene: TRBJ2-5
abundance: .

CDR3nt: TGTGCCAGCAGTCCGGGACAGGGCTATAATGAAAAACTGTTTTTT
CDR3aa: CASSPGQGYNEKLFF
d_gene: TRBD1
v_gene: TRBV6-5
j_gene: TRBJ1-4
abundance: .